The entry that follows covers one T cell receptor beta chain sequence. There are 16 residues in the CDR3. Germline loops: CDR1 SGHRS, CDR2 YFSETQ. The V segment lost 4 bases and the J segment 0 bases; nucleotides outside the gene matches: 8. As processed by the authors: Estimates of nucleated cell counts were drawn from the amplification of reference gene primers. Data came from immunoSEQ multiplex PCR; TCRdb stores just in-frame clones and leaves some out. That table furnishes V, J and clone size, whereas the DNA furnished D and trimming. The profile shows tens of thousands of clones, approximately 90% of them singletons. This entry comes from a study of blood T cell repertoires in COVID-19. The overall study: The origin of the acute and convalescent COVID-19 samples was the United States, Italy and Spain. Sources were T cells, B-cell-depleted T cells, or PBMCs; the material itself was cDNA or gDNA.

The sequence derives from a man between 60 and 70 years old with acute or convalescent COVID-19. Input material: peripheral blood. The chain recombines TRBV5-1 with TRBJ2-5; 8 nucleotides align to TRBD1. CDR3 sequence (DNA): TGCGCCAGCAGCAGACCCACAGGGGGGTACCAAGAGACCCAGTACTTC. This translates into CASSRPTGGYQETQYF.